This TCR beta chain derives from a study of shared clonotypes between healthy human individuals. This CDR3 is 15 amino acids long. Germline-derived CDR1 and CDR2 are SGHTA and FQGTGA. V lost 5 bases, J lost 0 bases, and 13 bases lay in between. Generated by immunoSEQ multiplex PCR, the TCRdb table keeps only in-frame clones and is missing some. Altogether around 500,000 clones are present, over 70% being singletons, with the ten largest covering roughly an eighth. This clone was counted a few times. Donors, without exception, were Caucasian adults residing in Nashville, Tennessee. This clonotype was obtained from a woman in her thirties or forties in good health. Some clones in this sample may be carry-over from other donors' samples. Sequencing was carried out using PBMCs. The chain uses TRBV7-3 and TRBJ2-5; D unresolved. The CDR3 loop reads CASSPRGGDQETQYF. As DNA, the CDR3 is TGTGCCAGCAGCCCAAGAGGTGGGGACCAAGAGACCCAGTACTTC.